The 27 T cell receptor beta chains reported below all come from one sample, sequenced in a study of shared clonotypes between healthy human individuals. The protocol was immunoSEQ multiplex PCR, while the TCRdb copy is restricted to in-frame clones and leaves out a portion. The sample gives a few hundred thousand clones, around 70% of which show up once; 8% to 13% is in the top ten. The sequencing sample was made of memory CD4+ T cells sorted from blood. The subset was: CD45RA-negative fraction. These receptor sequences come from a man between 25 and 39 years old in good health.

The rearrangement links TRBV2 to TRBJ2-7; TRBD2 matches 9 bases. The CDR3 has 18 amino acids. The V segment lost 0 bases and the J segment 3 bases; nucleotides outside the gene matches: 12. Germline CDR1 is SNHLY and CDR2 is FYNNEI. The CDR3: CASSEAHVAGAGLYEQYF. CDR3 nucleotide sequence: TGTGCCAGCAGTGAAGCGCACGTAGCGGGAGCCGGGCTCTACGAGCAGTACTTC.

The rearrangement joins TRBV11-2 to TRBJ2-2; 9 nucleotides line up with TRBD2. V lost 4 bases and J lost 4; bases outside the gene matches: 10. From germline, CDR1 is SGHAT and CDR2 FQNNGV. The CDR3 is 17 amino acids. The CDR3 nucleotides read TGTGCCAGCAGCTCTCTTGGGGGCGGGAGGGCCACCGGGGAGCTGTTTTTT. It is translated as CASSSLGGGRATGELFF.

This chain links TRBV28 with TRBJ2-7; 9 nucleotides match TRBD1. Germline lookup yields CDR1 MDHEN and CDR2 SYDVKM. V lost 7 bases and J lost 3; bases outside the gene matches: 7. The CDR3 covers 14 residues. CDR3: CASTAGTGNYEQYF. The CDR3 bases are TGTGCCAGCACCGCAGGGACAGGGAACTACGAGCAGTACTTC.

The chain couples TRBV2 to TRBJ2-1, with no clear D. The germline V gene has CDR1 SNHLY and CDR2 FYNNEI. There are 15 residues in the CDR3. The V and J ends lost 4 bases and 5 bases respectively, with 15 bases between them. The CDR3 DNA sequence: TGTGCCAGCAGTGCTAATAGCCGCCCGAACAATGAGCAGTTCTTC. This gives the protein CASSANSRPNNEQFF.

The genes are TRBV5-5 and TRBJ2-1, with 8 bases that match TRBD2. The V and J ends lost 2 bases and 10 bases, in that order; junction bases with no gene match: 17. The length of the CDR3 is 17 residues. Germline values: CDR1 SGHKS, CDR2 YYEKEE (reference sequence). The CDR3 here is CASSFLLGLEQLREQFF. CDR3 nucleotide sequence: TGTGCCAGCAGCTTTCTTCTGGGACTAGAACAGTTGAGGGAGCAGTTCTTC.

V usage is TRBV10-1 and J usage is TRBJ2-2; tentatively, D is TRBD1 (5 bases). Germline V CDR1 and CDR2: WNHNN, SYGVQD (reference sequence). The ends were cut back, 7 bases at V and 4 bases at J, with 7 bases in the middle. This CDR3 has 12 residues. The CDR3 coding sequence is TGCGCCAGCAAGGGGCCCACCGGGGAGCTGTTTTTT. This encodes CASKGPTGELFF.

In its sample, this clone was seen once. The rearrangement links TRBV29-1 to TRBJ2-2; 7 positions match TRBD1. The germline CDR1 and CDR2 sequences are SQVTM and ANQGSEA. The CDR3 has 14 residues. The V and J ends lost 5 bases and 6 bases, in that order; junction bases with no gene match: 9. CDR3 protein: CSVLRQGRAGELFF. The CDR3 bases are TGCAGCGTTCTGCGACAGGGTCGGGCCGGGGAGCTGTTTTTT.

The chain has TRBV7-2 and TRBJ2-1, with TRBD2 matching 8 bases. This CDR3 is 15 amino acids long. J lost 5 bases, V lost 1 base, and 4 bases had no gene match. Per germline, CDR1 SGHTA and CDR2 FQGNSA. The CDR3 here is CASSLGLAPNNEQFF. CDR3 DNA sequence: TGTGCCAGCAGCTTAGGACTAGCGCCTAACAATGAGCAGTTCTTC.

The chain has TRBV11-2 and TRBJ2-5; a possible D gene is TRBD1 (5 bases). Germline CDR1 is SGHAT and CDR2 is FQNNGV. This CDR3 comprises 14 residues. The ends were cut back, 5 bases at V and 3 bases at J, with 13 bases in the middle. CDR3 protein: CASSPRTKEETQYF. As DNA, the CDR3 is TGTGCCAGCAGCCCCCGGACAAAGGAAGAGACCCAGTACTTC.

The rearrangement links TRBV4-1 to TRBJ2-6; D is ambiguous. V was trimmed by 2 bases and J by 4 bases, leaving 6 bases between them. Per germline, CDR1 MGHRA and CDR2 YSYEKL. This CDR3 has 14 residues. The CDR3 DNA sequence: TGCGCCAGCAGCCAACCCGTCGGGGCCAACGTCCTGACTTTC. This codes for CASSQPVGANVLTF.

The J gene is TRBJ1-1, the V gene TRBV6-1; TRBD1 agrees at 8 bases. Germline V lookup: CDR1 MNHNS, CDR2 SASEGT. With 2 bases clipped from V and 0 bases from J, the junction kept 2 bases outside the gene matches. CDR3 length: 15 residues. The CDR3 sequence: CASSERQGLNTEAFF. The CDR3 DNA reads as TGTGCCAGCAGTGAAAGACAGGGGTTGAACACTGAAGCTTTCTTT.

The chain has TRBV9 and TRBJ2-5; 7 bases align to TRBD2. This CDR3 contains 14 residues. The germline V gene has CDR1 SGDLS and CDR2 YYNGEE. Unmatched junction bases numbered 5, after V lost 1 base and J lost 5 bases. The CDR3 here is CASSVTAGGETQYF. The CDR3 bases are TGTGCCAGCAGCGTAACGGCCGGGGGGGAGACCCAGTACTTC.

This chain links TRBV9 with TRBJ1-1; no definite D call. The CDR3 is 13 residues long. Trimming pared 0 bases from V and 4 bases from J, leaving 7 bases between. CDR1 and CDR2 (germline): SGDLS, YYNGEE. The CDR3 spells CASSVEEGTEAFF. As DNA, the CDR3 is TGTGCCAGCAGCGTAGAAGAGGGCACTGAAGCTTTCTTT.

V and J are TRBV5-1 and TRBJ2-3, with 7 bases that match TRBD1. The CDR3 loop spans 15 amino acids. V gave up 4 bases and J gave up 2 bases; unmatched junction bases: 7. Germline lookup yields CDR1 SGHRS and CDR2 YFSETQ. The CDR3 nucleotides are TGCGCCAGCAGCACCGACAGGGCAGACACAGATACGCAGTATTTT. Translating gives CASSTDRADTDTQYF.

The CDR3 DNA reads as TGTGCCAGCAGACCTCAGGGGACTCACGAGCAGTACTTC. This encodes CASRPQGTHEQYF. The chain recombines TRBV28 with TRBJ2-7, with D possibly being TRBD1 or TRBD2 (6 bases each). The germline CDR1 and CDR2 sequences are MDHEN and SYDVKM. Trimming took 6 bases from V and 5 from J, leaving 14 bases between them. The CDR3 loop spans 13 amino acids.

Note on this clone: This same CDR3 is encoded by further DNA sequences in the sample. The chain has TRBV5-1 and TRBJ2-7; D is unresolved. The CDR3 totals 13 residues. CDR1 SGHRS and CDR2 YFSETQ come from the germline V gene. V lost 3 bases and J lost 1, with 8 bases in between. CDR3 bases: TGCGCCAGCAGCTCCCTTTCATCCTACGAGCAGTACTTC. Protein product: CASSSLSSYEQYF.

At least ten counts were recorded for this clone. The sample contains more than one DNA sequence encoding this CDR3. The rearrangement joins TRBV19 to TRBJ2-3, with 10 bases matching TRBD2. The germline V gene has CDR1 LNHDA and CDR2 SQIVND (reference sequence). With V trimmed by 6 bases and J by 4 bases, 1 base remained unmatched. The length of the CDR3 is 13 residues. CDR3 DNA: TGTGCCAGTAGACTAGCGGGATCAGATACGCAGTATTTT. This codes for CASRLAGSDTQYF.

The genes are TRBV4-2 and TRBJ2-2; tentative D call: TRBD1 (6 bases). Per germline, CDR1 LGHNA and CDR2 YNFKEQ. The CDR3 loop spans 17 amino acids. V lost 1 base and J lost 3, with 15 bases in between. CDR3 residues: CASSQVVGALDTGELFF. DNA for the CDR3: TGTGCCAGCAGCCAAGTCGTGGGGGCGCTGGACACCGGGGAGCTGTTTTTT.

Points on this clone: The germline gene is not matched at one end of the junction; a read error may be the cause. J is TRBJ2-7 and V is TRBV28, with 7 nucleotides matching TRBD1. The CDR3 consists of 14 residues. Germline assignment: CDR1 MDHEN and CDR2 SYDVKM. DNA for the CDR3: TGTGCCAGCACTTTACAGGGGTCGATCTACGAGCAGTACTTC. This sequence encodes CASTLQGSIYEQYF.

The chain uses TRBV5-4 and TRBJ2-1, with 7 bases lining up with TRBD1. The CDR3 is 15 amino acids. In germline, CDR1 is SGHNT, CDR2 YYREEE (reference sequence). Trimming removed 1 base from V and 9 bases from J; junction bases left unmatched: 10. The CDR3: CASSLPGQKNFEQFF. The CDR3 DNA reads as TGTGCCAGCAGCTTGCCGGGACAGAAAAATTTTGAGCAGTTCTTC.

This clone was observed once. The chain carries TRBV5-1 and TRBJ2-2; a weak D match, TRBD1 (5 bases). CDR1 and CDR2 (germline): SGHRS, YFSETQ. V was shortened by 0 bases and J by 1 base, with 10 bases between the two germline ends. This CDR3 spans 16 amino acids. The CDR3 DNA reads as TGCGCCAGCAGCTTGGCTGGGCAGGGGAACACCGGGGAGCTGTTTTTT. Protein: CASSLAGQGNTGELFF.

With regard to this clone: The same CDR3 also results from other DNA sequences found in this sample. The chain couples TRBV9 to TRBJ1-3; 11 nucleotides line up with TRBD1. Germline values: CDR1 SGDLS, CDR2 YYNGEE. The CDR3 runs 15 residues. Germline trimming cut 3 bases from V and 4 bases from J; bases unmatched to any gene: 3. CDR3 nucleotides: TGTGCCAGCAGCGCCGGGACAGGGGGAGGAAACACCATATATTTT. As protein: CASSAGTGGGNTIYF.

This chain uses TRBV10-2 with TRBJ1-4, with 8 bases matching TRBD1. Germline lookup yields CDR1 WSHSY and CDR2 SAAADI. This CDR3 contains 13 residues. The V gene end was trimmed by 8 bases and the J gene end by 5 bases; junction bases not matched to a gene: 4. This CDR3 is CASRRQGNEKLFF. Here the CDR3 DNA reads TGCGCCAGCCGGCGACAGGGGAATGAAAAACTGTTTTTT.

The V gene is TRBV25-1, the J gene TRBJ2-3; no clear D gene. Germline CDR1 MGHDK, CDR2 SYGVNS. This CDR3 has 13 amino acids. V was trimmed by 1 base and J by 6 bases, leaving 8 bases between them. The CDR3 reads CASSEFSRDTQYF. In DNA, the CDR3 is TGTGCCAGCAGTGAATTTTCGAGGGATACGCAGTATTTT.

This clone was found a few times. The CDR3 coding sequence is TGTGCCAGCTCACCACTCGGGCCGGGACAGGGAGTCAATCAGCCCCAGCATTTT. Translation: CASSPLGPGQGVNQPQHF. V gene TRBV18 combines with J gene TRBJ1-5; 9 bases fit TRBD1. CDR3 length equals 18 residues. V shed 1 base and J 3 bases; nucleotides not matched to a gene: 10. The germline V gene has CDR1 KGHSH and CDR2 LQKENI.

This rearrangement joins TRBV7-9 to TRBJ1-1; 7 bases map to TRBD1. CDR1 is SEHNR, CDR2 FQNEAQ, per germline (reference sequence). The CDR3 loop spans 15 amino acids. Germline trimming cut 6 bases from V and 4 bases from J; bases unmatched to any gene: 11. The CDR3 sequence is CASRTGVQSSTEAFF. In DNA, the CDR3 is TGTGCCAGCAGAACAGGGGTGCAGTCAAGCACTGAAGCTTTCTTT. The full variable domain, rest sourced from reference TRBV7-9 and TRBJ1-1, is DTGVSQNPRHKITKRGQNVTFRCDPISEHNRLYWYRQTLGQGPEFLTYFQNEAQLEKSRLLSDRFSAERPKGSFSTLEIQRTEQGDSAMYLCASRTGVQSSTEAFFGQGTRLTVV.

J is TRBJ1-2 and V is TRBV5-4, with D possibly TRBD1 on 6 matching bases. Trimming took off 0 bases at V and 2 bases at J, with 17 bases between the two ends. This CDR3 contains 17 residues. Looked up from germline, CDR1 is SGHNT and CDR2 is YYREEE (reference sequence). The chain's CDR3 is CASSLGAGSTGNYGYTF. The CDR3 DNA reads as TGTGCCAGCAGCTTGGGGGCAGGATCAACAGGGAACTATGGCTACACCTTC. The full variable domain, with the rest looked up from reference TRBV5-4 and TRBJ1-2, is ETGVTQSPTHLIKTRGQQVTLRCSSQSGHNTVSWYQQALGQGPQFIFQYYREEENGRGNFPPRFSGLQFPNYSSELNVNALELDDSALYLCASSLGAGSTGNYGYTFGSGTRLTVV.